This T cell receptor beta chain was captured in a study of blood T cells in healthy people across ages. Regarding the study as a whole: Roughly linearly, TCR beta diversity per million T cells fell as age increased.

The second PCR ran about 6 to 12 cycles with a sample-barcoded 5' primer and J-beta primers. Each CDR3 protein gets one entry after TCRdb re-called the 5' RACE reads with MiXCR. This table has about 570,000 distinct CDR3 sequences, roughly 28% appearing once. Germline V lookup: CDR1 SEHNR, CDR2 FQNEAQ (reference sequence). V lost 5 bases and J lost 4; bases outside the gene matches: 11. The CDR3 is 16 amino acids. Remarks on this clonotype: The target antigen is unknown.

The sample providers were healthy Caucasian people from Russia, aged about 6 to 95. This chain uses TRBV7-9 with TRBJ2-5, with 9 nucleotides matching TRBD2. The material sequenced was blood. The sequence was collected from a woman in her seventies in good health. In DNA form, the CDR3 reads TGTGCCAGCAGCCCCAAGGTAGCGGGGGTTGGAGAGACCCAGTACTTC. Its protein is CASSPKVAGVGETQYF. The variable domain in full, with the rest retrieved from reference TRBV7-9 and TRBJ2-5, is DTGVSQNPRHKITKRGQNVTFRCDPISEHNRLYWYRQTLGQGPEFLTYFQNEAQLEKSRLLSDRFSAERPKGSFSTLEIQRTEQGDSAMYLCASSPKVAGVGETQYFGPGTRLLVL.